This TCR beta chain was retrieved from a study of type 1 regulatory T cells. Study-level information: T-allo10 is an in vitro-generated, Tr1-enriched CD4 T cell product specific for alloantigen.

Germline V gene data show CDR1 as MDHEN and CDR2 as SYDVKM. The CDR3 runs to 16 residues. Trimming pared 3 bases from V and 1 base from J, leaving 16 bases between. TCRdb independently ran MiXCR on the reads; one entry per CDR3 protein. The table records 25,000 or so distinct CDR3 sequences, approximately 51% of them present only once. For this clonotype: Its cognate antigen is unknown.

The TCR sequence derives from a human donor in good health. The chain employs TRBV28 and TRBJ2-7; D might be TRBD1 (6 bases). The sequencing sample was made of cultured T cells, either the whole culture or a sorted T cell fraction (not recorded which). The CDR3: CASSFLQTGRSYEQYF. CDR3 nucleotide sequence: TGTGCCAGCAGTTTTCTCCAGACAGGTCGTTCCTACGAGCAGTACTTC.